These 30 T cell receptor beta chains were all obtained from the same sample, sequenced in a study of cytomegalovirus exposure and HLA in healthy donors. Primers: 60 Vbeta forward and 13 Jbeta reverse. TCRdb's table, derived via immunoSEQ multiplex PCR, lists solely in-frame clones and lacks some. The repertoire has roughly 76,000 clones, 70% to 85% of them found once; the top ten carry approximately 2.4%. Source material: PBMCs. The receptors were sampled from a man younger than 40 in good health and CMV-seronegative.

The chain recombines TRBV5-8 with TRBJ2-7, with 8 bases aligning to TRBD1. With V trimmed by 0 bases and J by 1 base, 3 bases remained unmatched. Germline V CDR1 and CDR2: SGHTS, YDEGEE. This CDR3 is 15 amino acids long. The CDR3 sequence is CASSLERQGSYEQYF. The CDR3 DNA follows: TGTGCCAGCAGCTTGGAGAGACAGGGGTCCTACGAGCAGTACTTC.

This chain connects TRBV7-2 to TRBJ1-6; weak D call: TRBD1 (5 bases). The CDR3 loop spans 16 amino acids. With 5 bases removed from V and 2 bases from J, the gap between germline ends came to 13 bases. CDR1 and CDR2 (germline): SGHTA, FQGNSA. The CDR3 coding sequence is TGTGCCAGCAGCCAAGATGGGGGGACCTATAATTCACCCCTCCACTTT. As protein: CASSQDGGTYNSPLHF.

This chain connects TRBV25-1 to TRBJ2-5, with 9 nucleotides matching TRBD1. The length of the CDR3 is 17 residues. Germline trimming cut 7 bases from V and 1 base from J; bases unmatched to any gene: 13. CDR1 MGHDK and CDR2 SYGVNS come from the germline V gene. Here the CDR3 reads CASTGQGSILPQETQYF. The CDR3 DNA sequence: TGTGCCAGCACTGGACAGGGGTCCATTCTTCCCCAAGAGACCCAGTACTTC.

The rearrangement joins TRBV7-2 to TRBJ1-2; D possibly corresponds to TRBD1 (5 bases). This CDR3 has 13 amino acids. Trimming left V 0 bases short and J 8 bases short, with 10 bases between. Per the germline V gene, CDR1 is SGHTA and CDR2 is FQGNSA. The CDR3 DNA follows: TGTGCCAGCAGCTTAGCTGGGGGGATGGGCTACACCTTC. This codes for CASSLAGGMGYTF.

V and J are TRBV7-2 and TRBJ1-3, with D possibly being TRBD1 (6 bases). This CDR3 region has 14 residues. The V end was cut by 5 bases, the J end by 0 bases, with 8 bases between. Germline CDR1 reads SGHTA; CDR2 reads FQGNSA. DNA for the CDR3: TGTGCCAGCAGCCCGACAGGCTCTGGAAACACCATATATTTT. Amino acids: CASSPTGSGNTIYF. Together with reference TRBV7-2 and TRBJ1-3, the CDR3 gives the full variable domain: GAGVSQSPSNKVTEKGKDVELRCDPISGHTALYWYRQSLGQGLEFLIYFQGNSAPDKSGLPSDRFSAERTGGSVSTLTIQRTQQEDSAVYLCASSPTGSGNTIYFGEGSWLTVV.

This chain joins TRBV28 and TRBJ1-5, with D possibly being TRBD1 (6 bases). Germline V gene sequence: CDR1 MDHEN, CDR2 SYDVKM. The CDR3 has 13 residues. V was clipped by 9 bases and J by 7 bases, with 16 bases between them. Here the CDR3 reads CASTPNRAQPQHF. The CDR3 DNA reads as TGTGCCAGTACTCCGAACAGGGCGCAGCCCCAGCATTTT. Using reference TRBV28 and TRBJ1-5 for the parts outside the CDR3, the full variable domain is DVKVTQSSRYLVKRTGEKVFLECVQDMDHENMFWYRQDPGLGLRLIYFSYDVKMKEKGDIPEGYSVSREKKERFSLILESASTNQTSMYLCASTPNRAQPQHFGDGTRLSIL.

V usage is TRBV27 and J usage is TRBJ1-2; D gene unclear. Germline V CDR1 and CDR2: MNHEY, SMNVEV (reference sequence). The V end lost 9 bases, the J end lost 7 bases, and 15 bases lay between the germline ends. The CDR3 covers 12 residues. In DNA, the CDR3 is TGTGCCAGTTACGAGAGTCGAGGTGGCTACACCTTC. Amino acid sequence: CASYESRGGYTF.

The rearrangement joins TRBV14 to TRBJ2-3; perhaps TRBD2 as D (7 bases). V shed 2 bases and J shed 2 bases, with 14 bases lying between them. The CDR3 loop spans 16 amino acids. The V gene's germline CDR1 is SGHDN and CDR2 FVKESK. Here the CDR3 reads CASSQPGGPLTDTQYF. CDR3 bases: TGTGCCAGCAGCCAACCCGGGGGGCCTCTCACAGATACGCAGTATTTT.

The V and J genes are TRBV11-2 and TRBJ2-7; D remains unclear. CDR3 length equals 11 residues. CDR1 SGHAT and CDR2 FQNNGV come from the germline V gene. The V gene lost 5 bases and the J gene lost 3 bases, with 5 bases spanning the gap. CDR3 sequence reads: CASSPGYEQYF. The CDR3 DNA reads TGTGCCAGCAGCCCGGGCTACGAGCAGTACTTC.

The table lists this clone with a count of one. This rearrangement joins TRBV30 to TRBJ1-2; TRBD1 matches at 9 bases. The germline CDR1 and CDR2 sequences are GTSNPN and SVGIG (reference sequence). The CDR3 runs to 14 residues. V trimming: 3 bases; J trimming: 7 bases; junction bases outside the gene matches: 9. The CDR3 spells CAWRVGQGTSGYTF. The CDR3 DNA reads TGTGCCTGGAGGGTAGGACAGGGGACAAGTGGCTACACCTTC. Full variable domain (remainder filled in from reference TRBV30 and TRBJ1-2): SQTIHQWPATLVQPVGSPLSLECTVEGTSNPNLYWYRQAAGRGLQLLFYSVGIGQISSEVPQNLSASRPQDRQFILSSKKLLLSDSGFYLCAWRVGQGTSGYTFGSGTRLTVV.

The CDR3 protein is CASSLSAGELFF. The CDR3 nucleotides are TGCGCCAGCAGCTTGTCTGCCGGGGAGCTGTTTTTT. The chain joins TRBV5-1 to TRBJ2-2; D is unclear. The CDR3 runs 12 residues. In germline, CDR1 is SGHRS, CDR2 YFSETQ. V shed 1 base and J shed 6 bases, with 4 bases lying between them. The variable domain in full, completed from reference TRBV5-1 and TRBJ2-2, reads KAGVTQTPRYLIKTRGQQVTLSCSPISGHRSVSWYQQTPGQGLQFLFEYFSETQRNKGNFPGRFSGRQFSNSRSEMNVSTLELGDSALYLCASSLSAGELFFGEGSRLTVL.

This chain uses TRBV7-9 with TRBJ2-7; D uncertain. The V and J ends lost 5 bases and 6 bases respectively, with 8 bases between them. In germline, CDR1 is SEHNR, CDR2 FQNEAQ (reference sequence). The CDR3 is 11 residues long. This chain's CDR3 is CASSEVGEQYF. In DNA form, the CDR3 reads TGTGCCAGCAGCGAGGTCGGCGAGCAGTACTTC.

The CDR3 nucleotides are TGTGCCTGGAGCCGGGGGAACTATGGCTACACCTTC. This codes for CAWSRGNYGYTF. This chain uses TRBV30 with TRBJ1-2, with a weak D call TRBD1 (5 bases). Trimming stripped 3 bases from V and 2 bases from J, with 7 bases between. The CDR3 has 12 amino acids. Germline CDR1 and CDR2: GTSNPN and SVGIG (reference sequence).

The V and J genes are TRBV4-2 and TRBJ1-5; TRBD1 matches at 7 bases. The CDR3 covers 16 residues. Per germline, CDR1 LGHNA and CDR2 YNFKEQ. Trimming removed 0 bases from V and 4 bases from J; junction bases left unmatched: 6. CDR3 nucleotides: TGTGCCAGCAGCCAAGATCCGGGACAGAGAAATCAGCCCCAGCATTTT. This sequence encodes CASSQDPGQRNQPQHF.

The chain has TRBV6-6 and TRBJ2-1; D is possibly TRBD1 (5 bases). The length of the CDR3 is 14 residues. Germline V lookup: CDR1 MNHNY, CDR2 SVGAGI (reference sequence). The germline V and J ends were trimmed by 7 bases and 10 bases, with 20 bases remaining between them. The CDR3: CASTLGARSGEQFF. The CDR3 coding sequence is TGTGCCAGCACCCTAGGGGCTAGATCGGGCGAGCAGTTCTTC.

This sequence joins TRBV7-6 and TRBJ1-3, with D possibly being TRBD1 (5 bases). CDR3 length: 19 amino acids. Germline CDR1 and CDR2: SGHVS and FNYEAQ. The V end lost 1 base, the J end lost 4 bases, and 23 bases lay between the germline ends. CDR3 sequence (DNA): TGTGCCAGCAGCTTAGAACCCCCGACAGCTATTTCGAGGGGAAACACCATATATTTT. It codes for CASSLEPPTAISRGNTIYF.

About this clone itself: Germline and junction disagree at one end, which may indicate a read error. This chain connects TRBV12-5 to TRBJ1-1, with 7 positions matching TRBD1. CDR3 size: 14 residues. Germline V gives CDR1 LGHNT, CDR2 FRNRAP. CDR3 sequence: CASGHQPGQRLLRF. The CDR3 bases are TGTGCTAGTGGCCACCAACCGGGACAGCGTCTATTGAGATTT.

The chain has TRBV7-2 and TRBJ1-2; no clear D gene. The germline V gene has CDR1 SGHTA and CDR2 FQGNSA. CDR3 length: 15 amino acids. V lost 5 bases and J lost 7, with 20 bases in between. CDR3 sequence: CASSTDGSRISGYTF. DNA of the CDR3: TGTGCCAGCAGCACTGATGGGAGTCGTATTAGTGGCTACACCTTC.

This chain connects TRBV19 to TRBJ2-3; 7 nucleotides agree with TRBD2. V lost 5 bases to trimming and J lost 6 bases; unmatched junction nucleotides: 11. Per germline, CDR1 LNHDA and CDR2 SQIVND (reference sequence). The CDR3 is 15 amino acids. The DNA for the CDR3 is TGTGCCAGTAGTGCGATGGGGGGGATGTCTGATACGCAGTATTTT. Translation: CASSAMGGMSDTQYF.

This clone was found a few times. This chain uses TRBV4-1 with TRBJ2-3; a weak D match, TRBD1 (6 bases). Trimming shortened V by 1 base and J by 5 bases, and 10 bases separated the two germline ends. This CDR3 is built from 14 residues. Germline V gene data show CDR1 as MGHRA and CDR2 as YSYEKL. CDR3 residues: CASSQGTAEDTQYF. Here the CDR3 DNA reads TGCGCCAGCAGCCAAGGGACAGCCGAAGATACGCAGTATTTT.

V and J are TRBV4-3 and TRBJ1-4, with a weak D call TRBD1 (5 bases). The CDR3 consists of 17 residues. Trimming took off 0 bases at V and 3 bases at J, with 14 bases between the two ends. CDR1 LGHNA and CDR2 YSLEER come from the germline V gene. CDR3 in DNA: TGCGCCAGCAGCCAAGAACCCCCGGCGGGGGCTAATGAAAAACTGTTTTTT. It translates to CASSQEPPAGANEKLFF.

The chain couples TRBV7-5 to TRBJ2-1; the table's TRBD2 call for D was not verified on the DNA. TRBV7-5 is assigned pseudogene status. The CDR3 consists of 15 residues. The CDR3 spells CARSNTSGGVGEQFF. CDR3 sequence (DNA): TGTGCCAGAAGCAATACTAGCGGGGGGGTTGGTGAGCAGTTCTTC.

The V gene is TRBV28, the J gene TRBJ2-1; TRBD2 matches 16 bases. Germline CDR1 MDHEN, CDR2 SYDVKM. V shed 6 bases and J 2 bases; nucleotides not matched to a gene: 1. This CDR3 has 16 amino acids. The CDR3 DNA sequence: TGTGCCAGCAGGGGGACTAGCGGGAGGGCCTACAATGAGCAGTTCTTC. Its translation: CASRGTSGRAYNEQFF.

CDR3 nucleotides: TGTGCCAGCAGTTTCGACAGAAACTATGGCTACACCTTC. Its protein product is CASSFDRNYGYTF. J is TRBJ1-2 and V is TRBV27, with D possibly matching TRBD1 (5 bases). There are 13 residues in the CDR3. V lost 3 bases and J 2 bases, leaving 7 bases between the germline ends. Germline V gives CDR1 MNHEY, CDR2 SMNVEV (reference sequence).

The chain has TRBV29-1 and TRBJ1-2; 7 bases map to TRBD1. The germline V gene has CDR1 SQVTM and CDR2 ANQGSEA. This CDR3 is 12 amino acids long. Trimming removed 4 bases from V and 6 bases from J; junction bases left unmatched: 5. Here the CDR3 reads CSVGDSQHGYTF. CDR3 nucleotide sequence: TGCAGCGTTGGGGACAGCCAACATGGCTACACCTTC.

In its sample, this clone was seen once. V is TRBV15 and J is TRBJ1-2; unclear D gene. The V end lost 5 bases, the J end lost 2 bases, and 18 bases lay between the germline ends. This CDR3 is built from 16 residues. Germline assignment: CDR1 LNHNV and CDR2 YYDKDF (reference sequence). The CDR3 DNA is TGTGCCACCAGCCGCCCCTCAGAGGGAAAAAACTATGGCTACACCTTC. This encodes CATSRPSEGKNYGYTF.

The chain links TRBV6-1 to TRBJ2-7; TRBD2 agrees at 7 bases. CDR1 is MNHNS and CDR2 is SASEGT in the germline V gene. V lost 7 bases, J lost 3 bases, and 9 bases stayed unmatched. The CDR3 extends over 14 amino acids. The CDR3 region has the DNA TGTGCCAGCAAGGGGCGGGCTAGCGGCTACGAGCAGTACTTC. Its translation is CASKGRASGYEQYF.

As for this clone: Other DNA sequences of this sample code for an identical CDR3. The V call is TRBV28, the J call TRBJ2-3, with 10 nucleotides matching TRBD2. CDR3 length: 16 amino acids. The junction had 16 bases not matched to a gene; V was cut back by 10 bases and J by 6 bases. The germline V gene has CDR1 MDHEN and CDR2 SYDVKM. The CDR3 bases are TGTGCCACCCTCCCGCAGACTAGCGGGTTTCCGGATACGCAGTATTTT. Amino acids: CATLPQTSGFPDTQYF.

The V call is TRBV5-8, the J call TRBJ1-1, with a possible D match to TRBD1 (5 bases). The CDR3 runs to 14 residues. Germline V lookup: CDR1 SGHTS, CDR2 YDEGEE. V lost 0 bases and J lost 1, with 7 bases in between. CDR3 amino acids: CASSLVRGNTEAFF. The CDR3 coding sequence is TGTGCCAGCAGCTTGGTAAGGGGGAACACTGAAGCTTTCTTT.

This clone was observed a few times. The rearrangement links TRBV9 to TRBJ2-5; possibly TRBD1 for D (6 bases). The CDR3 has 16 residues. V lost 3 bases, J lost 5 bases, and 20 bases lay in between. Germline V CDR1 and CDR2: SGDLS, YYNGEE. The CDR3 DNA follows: TGTGCCAGCAGCGCAACCGGCAGGGGAAGGTCGGAGACCCAGTACTTC. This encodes CASSATGRGRSETQYF. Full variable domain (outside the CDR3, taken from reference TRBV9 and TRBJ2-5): DSGVTQTPKHLITATGQRVTLRCSPRSGDLSVYWYQQSLDQGLQFLIQYYNGEERAKGNILERFSAQQFPDLHSELNLSSLELGDSALYFCASSATGRGRSETQYFGPGTRLLVL.